This T cell receptor beta chain is from a study of cytomegalovirus exposure and HLA in healthy donors. This clone was counted between two and nine times. Its antigen is unknown. This CDR3 contains 17 residues. Germline CDR1 SGDLS, CDR2 YYNGEE. The trim removed 2 bases at V and 2 bases at J, leaving 9 bases unmatched. General observations from the study: Immune exposure data for these donors was limited to CMV serostatus. Sequencing artifact likely explains a cluster of highly shared sequence variants. Most TCR sequences were rare, but some public TCRs occurred in many donors.

60 Vbeta and 13 Jbeta primers were used in PCR. This table comes from immunoSEQ multiplex PCR, and its TCRdb copy is limited to in-frame clones, with some not included. Of about 160,000 clones in the sample, about 78% were seen once. This TCR was recovered from a male donor in good health and CMV-seronegative. The V gene is TRBV9, the J gene TRBJ2-7, with 11 bases fitting TRBD2. The sample comprised PBMCs. The CDR3 sequence is CASSVLAGGGSPYEQYF. In nucleotides, the CDR3 is TGTGCCAGCAGCGTTCTAGCGGGAGGTGGAAGTCCCTACGAGCAGTACTTC.